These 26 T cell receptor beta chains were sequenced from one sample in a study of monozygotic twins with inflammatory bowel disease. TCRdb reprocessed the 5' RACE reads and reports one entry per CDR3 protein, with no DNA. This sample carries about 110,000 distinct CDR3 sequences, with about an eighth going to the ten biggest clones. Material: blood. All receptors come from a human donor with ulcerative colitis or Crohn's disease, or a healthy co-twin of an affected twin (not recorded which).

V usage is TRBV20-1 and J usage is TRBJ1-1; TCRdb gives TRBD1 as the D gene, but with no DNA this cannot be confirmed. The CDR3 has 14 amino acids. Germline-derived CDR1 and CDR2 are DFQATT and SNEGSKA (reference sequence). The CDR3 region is CSARAGEMNTEAFF.

CDR3 region: CASSLAPGSTNTGELFF. The V gene is TRBV5-1, the J gene TRBJ2-2. Germline CDR1 SGHRS, CDR2 YFSETQ. This CDR3 has 17 amino acids.

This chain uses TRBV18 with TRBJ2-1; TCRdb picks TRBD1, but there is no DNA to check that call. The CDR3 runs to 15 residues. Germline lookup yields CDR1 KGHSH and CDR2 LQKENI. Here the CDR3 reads CASSPYGGAYNEQFF.

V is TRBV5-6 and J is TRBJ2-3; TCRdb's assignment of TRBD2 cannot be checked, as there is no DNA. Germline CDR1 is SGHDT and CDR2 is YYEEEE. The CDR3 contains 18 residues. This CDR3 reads CASSRGPGPAGDTDTQYF.

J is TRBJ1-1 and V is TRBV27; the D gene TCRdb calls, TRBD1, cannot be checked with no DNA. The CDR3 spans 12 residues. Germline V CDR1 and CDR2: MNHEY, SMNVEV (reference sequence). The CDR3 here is CASVTGGPEAFF.

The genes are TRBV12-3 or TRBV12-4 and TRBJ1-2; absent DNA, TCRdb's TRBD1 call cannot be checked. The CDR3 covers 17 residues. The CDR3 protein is CASTKGAEYYLSYGYTF.

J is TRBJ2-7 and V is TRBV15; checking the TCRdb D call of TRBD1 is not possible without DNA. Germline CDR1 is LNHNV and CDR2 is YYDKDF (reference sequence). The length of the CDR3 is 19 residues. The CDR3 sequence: CATSRARYTPGGSSYEQYF.

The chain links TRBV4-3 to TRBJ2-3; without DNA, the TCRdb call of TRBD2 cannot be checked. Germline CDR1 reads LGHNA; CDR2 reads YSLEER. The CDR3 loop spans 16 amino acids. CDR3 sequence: CASSPTSGRGSDTQYF.

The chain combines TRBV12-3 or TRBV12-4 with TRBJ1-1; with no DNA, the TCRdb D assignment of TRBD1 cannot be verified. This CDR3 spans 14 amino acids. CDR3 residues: CASSTPPRNTEAFF.

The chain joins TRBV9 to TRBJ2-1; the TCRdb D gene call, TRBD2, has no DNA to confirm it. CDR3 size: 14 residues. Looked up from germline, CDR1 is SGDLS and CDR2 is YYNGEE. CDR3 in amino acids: CASDSGPSYNEQFF.

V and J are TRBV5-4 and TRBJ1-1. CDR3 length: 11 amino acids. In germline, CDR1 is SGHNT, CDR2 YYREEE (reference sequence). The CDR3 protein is CASSLESEAFF.

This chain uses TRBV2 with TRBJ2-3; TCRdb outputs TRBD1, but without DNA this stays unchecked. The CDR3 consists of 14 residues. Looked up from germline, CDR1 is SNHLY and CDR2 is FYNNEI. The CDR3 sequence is CASAPQRGTDTQYF.

CDR3 in amino acids: CASGSGRVYEQYF. J is TRBJ2-7 and V is TRBV25-1; TCRdb reports TRBD2, a call that lacks DNA to check it against. The CDR3 has 13 residues. CDR1 is MGHDK, CDR2 SYGVNS, per germline.

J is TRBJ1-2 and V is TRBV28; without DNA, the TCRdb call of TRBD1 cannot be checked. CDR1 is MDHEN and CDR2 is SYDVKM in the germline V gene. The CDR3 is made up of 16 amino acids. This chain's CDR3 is CASSSETGQGSGGYTF.

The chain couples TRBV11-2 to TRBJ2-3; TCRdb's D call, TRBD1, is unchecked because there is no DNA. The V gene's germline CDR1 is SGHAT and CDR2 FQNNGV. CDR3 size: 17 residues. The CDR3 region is CASSLGGGAARTDTQYF.

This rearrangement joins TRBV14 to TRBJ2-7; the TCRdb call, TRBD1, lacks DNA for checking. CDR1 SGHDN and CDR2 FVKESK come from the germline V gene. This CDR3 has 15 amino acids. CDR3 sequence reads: CASSQATEAVYEQYF.

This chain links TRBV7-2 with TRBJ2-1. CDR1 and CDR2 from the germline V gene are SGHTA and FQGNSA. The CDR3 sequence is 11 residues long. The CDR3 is CASSFYNEQFF.

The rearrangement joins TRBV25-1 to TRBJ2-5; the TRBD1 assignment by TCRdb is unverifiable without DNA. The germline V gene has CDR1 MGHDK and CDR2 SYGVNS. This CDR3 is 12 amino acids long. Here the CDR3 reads CASSESGETQYF.

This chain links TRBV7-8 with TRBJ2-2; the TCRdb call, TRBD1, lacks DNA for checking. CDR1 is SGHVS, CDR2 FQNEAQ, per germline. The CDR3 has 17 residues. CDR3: CASSFLGQGGRTGELFF.

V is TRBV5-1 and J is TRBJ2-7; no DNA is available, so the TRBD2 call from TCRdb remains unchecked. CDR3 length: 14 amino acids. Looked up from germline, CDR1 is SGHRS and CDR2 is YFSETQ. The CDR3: CASSFGGLEDEQYF.

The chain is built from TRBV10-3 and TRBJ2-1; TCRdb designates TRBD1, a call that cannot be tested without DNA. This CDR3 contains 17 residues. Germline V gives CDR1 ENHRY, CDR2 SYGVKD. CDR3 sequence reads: CAISESIQATAYNEQFF.

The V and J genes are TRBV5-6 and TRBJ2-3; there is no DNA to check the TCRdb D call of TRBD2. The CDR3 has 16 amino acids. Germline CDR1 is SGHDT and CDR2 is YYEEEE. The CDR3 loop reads CASSPGGSGRSDTQYF.

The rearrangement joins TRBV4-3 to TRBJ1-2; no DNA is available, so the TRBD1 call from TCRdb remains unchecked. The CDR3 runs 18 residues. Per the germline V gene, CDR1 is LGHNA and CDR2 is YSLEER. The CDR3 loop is CASSQGTGTARRDYGYTF.

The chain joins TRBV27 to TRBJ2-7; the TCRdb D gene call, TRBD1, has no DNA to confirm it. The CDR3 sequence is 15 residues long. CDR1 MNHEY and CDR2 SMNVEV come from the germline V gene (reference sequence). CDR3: CASSLKGAGGYEQYF.

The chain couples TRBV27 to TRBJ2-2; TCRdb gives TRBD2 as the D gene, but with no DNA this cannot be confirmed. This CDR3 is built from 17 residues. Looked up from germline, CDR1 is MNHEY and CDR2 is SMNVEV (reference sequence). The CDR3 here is CASSILAGGLSTGELFF.

CDR3 in amino acids: CASSDPGAGNQPQHF. The rearrangement uses TRBV6-1 and TRBJ1-5; the D call of TRBD1 rests on TCRdb alone, since no DNA is present to check it. The CDR3 covers 15 residues. Germline V CDR1 and CDR2: MNHNS, SASEGT.